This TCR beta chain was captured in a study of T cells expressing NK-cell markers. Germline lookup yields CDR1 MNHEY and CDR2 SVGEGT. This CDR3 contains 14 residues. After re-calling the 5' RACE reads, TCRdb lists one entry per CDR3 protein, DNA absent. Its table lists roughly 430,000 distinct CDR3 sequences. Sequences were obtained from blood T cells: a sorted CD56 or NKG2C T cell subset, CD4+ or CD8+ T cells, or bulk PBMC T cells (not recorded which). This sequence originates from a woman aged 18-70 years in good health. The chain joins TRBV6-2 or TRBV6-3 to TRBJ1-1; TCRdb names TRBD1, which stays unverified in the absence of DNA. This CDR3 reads CASTLTLTASEAFF.